This section outlines one T cell receptor (beta chain) sequence together with its context. What it recognizes is unknown. The source of the sample is a study of cytomegalovirus exposure and HLA in healthy donors. Background on the study: Earlier sequencing of about 200 million T cells yielded around 120 million unique TCR beta sequences. Genetic ancestry analysis placed under 90% of the 400 or so donors that were genotyped in the Caucasian-associated cluster.

Primers: 60 Vbeta forward and 13 Jbeta reverse. TCRdb keeps only in-frame clones here, not all; method: immunoSEQ multiplex PCR. The sample has 88,000 or so clones, approximately 60% seen once; the top ten hold 4% to 4.5%. Germline CDR1 SGHNT, CDR2 YYREEE (reference sequence). This CDR3 has 14 amino acids. Trimming removed 0 bases from V and 5 bases from J; junction bases left unmatched: 3. Whole-study results and caveats: Sequencing artifact likely explains a cluster of highly shared sequence variants. The classifier was said to identify cytomegalovirus status with high specificity and sensitivity.

Source material: PBMCs. This sequence originates from a male donor in good health and CMV-seropositive. This rearrangement joins TRBV5-4 to TRBJ2-7; TRBD1 aligns across 9 bases. CDR3 protein: CASSLGDRAHEQYF. The DNA of the CDR3 is TGTGCCAGCAGCTTGGGGGACAGGGCCCACGAGCAGTACTTC. Variable domain in full (rest from reference TRBV5-4 and TRBJ2-7): ETGVTQSPTHLIKTRGQQVTLRCSSQSGHNTVSWYQQALGQGPQFIFQYYREEENGRGNFPPRFSGLQFPNYSSELNVNALELDDSALYLCASSLGDRAHEQYFGPGTRLTVT.